A single sample is the source of the 13 T cell receptor beta chains below, sequenced in a study of T cells in localized non-small cell lung cancer. Method: immunoSEQ multiplex PCR; TCRdb's copy keeps in-frame clones and lacks some. The data hold around 25,000 clones, with 92% observed a single time. The sequenced sample was peripheral blood, obtained before any cancer treatment. The receptors stem from a man aged 40-75 years with stage III squamous cell lung carcinoma.

V gene TRBV15 combines with J gene TRBJ1-4; no reliable D call. CDR3 length equals 17 residues. The germline gives CDR1 LNHNV, CDR2 YYDKDF (reference sequence). V was pared by 0 bases and J by 1 base, with 12 bases between. The CDR3 DNA sequence: TGTGCCACCAGCAGAGAGGGAGGGTTGGGAACTAATGAAAAACTGTTTTTT. Protein product: CATSREGGLGTNEKLFF.

The chain has TRBV7-9 and TRBJ2-7; D possibly matches TRBD1 or TRBD2 (5 bases each). The CDR3 is made up of 15 amino acids. Trimming removed 6 bases at V and 0 bases at J, with 15 bases between. Germline CDR1 and CDR2: SEHNR and FQNEAQ (reference sequence). CDR3 protein: CASSQTGPTSYEQYF. CDR3 DNA sequence: TGTGCCAGCAGTCAGACGGGACCGACCTCCTACGAGCAGTACTTC.

This clone was detected a few times. This chain uses TRBV27 with TRBJ2-1; 9 bases match TRBD2. The CDR3 loop spans 16 amino acids. The germline V gene has CDR1 MNHEY and CDR2 SMNVEV (reference sequence). After removal of 2 bases from V and 7 bases from J, the junction contained 9 bases not matched to a gene. CDR3 amino acids: CASSLRGLAGPNEQFF. In DNA, the CDR3 is TGTGCCAGCAGTTTAAGGGGGCTAGCGGGACCTAATGAGCAGTTCTTC.

The table lists this clone with a few counts. The CDR3 DNA is TGTGCCAGCAGCGCCCAGGGTGGGTACAACAATTCACCCCTCCACTTT. Its translation is CASSAQGGYNNSPLHF. The genes are TRBV9 and TRBJ1-6, with D tentatively TRBD1 (5 bases). The CDR3 has 16 amino acids. V lost 3 bases to trimming and J lost 7 bases, with 17 bases between them. Germline-derived CDR1 and CDR2 are SGDLS and YYNGEE.

The rearrangement links TRBV7-9 to TRBJ2-5, with D uncertain. Per the germline V gene, CDR1 is SEHNR and CDR2 is FQNEAQ (reference sequence). V lost 5 bases to trimming and J lost 3 bases, with 13 bases between them. The CDR3 runs 14 residues. DNA for the CDR3: TGTGCCAGCAGCCCCGGAGACGGAGAAGAGACCCAGTACTTC. It is translated as CASSPGDGEETQYF.

The chain combines TRBV28 with TRBJ1-6; TRBD1 matches at 7 bases. Trimming took 2 bases from V and 4 from J; bases not matched to a gene: 11. This CDR3 has 18 residues. Looked up from germline, CDR1 is MDHEN and CDR2 is SYDVKM. The CDR3 nucleotides are TGTGCCAGCAGTTTAGGGCAGGGGGTCTGGAGTTATAATTCACCCCTCCACTTT. This translates into CASSLGQGVWSYNSPLHF. Based on the CDR3 plus reference TRBV28 and TRBJ1-6, the full variable domain is DVKVTQSSRYLVKRTGEKVFLECVQDMDHENMFWYRQDPGLGLRLIYFSYDVKMKEKGDIPEGYSVSREKKERFSLILESASTNQTSMYLCASSLGQGVWSYNSPLHFGNGTRLTVT.

V and J are TRBV18 and TRBJ2-1; D not certain. Trimming cost V 0 bases and J 15 bases, with 24 bases left between them. The CDR3 runs 16 residues. From germline, CDR1 is KGHSH and CDR2 LQKENI. CDR3: CASSPPSQKPNDVRFF. As DNA, the CDR3 is TGTGCCAGCTCACCACCGAGCCAGAAACCTAATGATGTGCGGTTCTTC.

The gene calls are TRBV15 and TRBJ1-5; D is undetermined. The CDR3 consists of 13 residues. Per the germline V gene, CDR1 is LNHNV and CDR2 is YYDKDF (reference sequence). Between the trimmed V and J ends, which lost 3 bases and 5 bases, there was a span of 8 bases. The CDR3 bases are TGTGCCACCAGCAGGGGAGACCATCAGCCCCAGCATTTT. This gives the protein CATSRGDHQPQHF. Drawing the rest from reference TRBV15 and TRBJ1-5, the complete variable domain is DAMVIQNPRYQVTQFGKPVTLSCSQTLNHNVMYWYQQKSSQAPKLLFHYYDKDFNNEADTPDNFQSRRPNTSFCFLDIRSPGLGDTAMYLCATSRGDHQPQHFGDGTRLSIL.

V usage is TRBV6-1 and J usage is TRBJ2-1; no reliable D call. The germline V and J ends were trimmed by 3 bases and 6 bases, with 15 bases remaining between them. The CDR3 length is 15 residues. Germline-derived CDR1 and CDR2 are MNHNS and SASEGT. The CDR3 is CASSDQPNLGNEQFF. The CDR3 region has the DNA TGTGCCAGCAGTGACCAACCAAACCTCGGCAATGAGCAGTTCTTC.

The chain links TRBV6-6 to TRBJ2-4, with a possible D match to TRBD2 (5 bases). The CDR3 is made up of 12 amino acids. V was shortened by 6 bases and J by 8 bases, with 11 bases between the two germline ends. CDR1 is MNHNY, CDR2 SVGAGI, per germline (reference sequence). The CDR3 is CASSELRDIQYF. CDR3 DNA sequence: TGTGCCAGCAGCGAGTTGCGGGACATTCAGTACTTC.

This clone was detected once. The J gene is TRBJ2-3, the V gene TRBV28, with TRBD2 as a possible D gene (7 bases). Germline CDR1 reads MDHEN; CDR2 reads SYDVKM. This CDR3 spans 15 amino acids. Trimming cost V 6 bases and J 6 bases, with 19 bases left between them. CDR3 sequence (DNA): TGTGCCAGCAGCCCGGGGGGAGGGGGTAGGGATACGCAGTATTTT. As protein: CASSPGGGGRDTQYF.

V and J are TRBV27 and TRBJ2-7; 14 bases are a match to TRBD2. Losses at the gene ends were 4 bases for V and 7 bases for J; bases not matched to a gene: 3. The CDR3 has 14 residues. Germline values: CDR1 MNHEY, CDR2 SMNVEV (reference sequence). The CDR3 DNA follows: TGTGCCAGCAGTTCAGGGACTAGCGGGAGAGAGCAGTACTTC. Encoded protein: CASSSGTSGREQYF.

The chain's CDR3 is CASSSGQAETQYF. The CDR3 bases are TGCGCCAGCAGCTCTGGACAGGCAGAGACCCAGTACTTC. The rearrangement uses TRBV5-1 and TRBJ2-5, with 7 bases identical to TRBD1. J lost 4 bases, V lost 3 bases, and 3 bases had no gene match. The CDR3 has 13 residues. Germline V gene data show CDR1 as SGHRS and CDR2 as YFSETQ.